The next 27 T cell receptor beta chains were all read from a single sample in a study of T cells in Graves' hyperthyroidism and ophthalmopathy. Amplified TCR beta CDR3 regions derived from RNA transcripts. TCR CDR3 regions were first amplified by RT-PCR with HTBI primers. Using its own MiXCR run on the multiplex PCR reads, TCRdb lists one record per CDR3 protein. Of some 500,000 distinct CDR3 sequences listed, approximately 14% were seen once; the top ten hold under 20%. The sequenced sample consisted of blood. These receptor sequences come from a woman under 30 with Graves' hyperthyroidism.

This clonotype has a handful of counts. The chain links TRBV6-1 to TRBJ2-3; 12 bases are shared with TRBD2. V lost 5 bases, J lost 7 bases, and 4 bases stayed unmatched. This CDR3 comprises 14 residues. Germline-derived CDR1 and CDR2 are MNHNS and SASEGT. CDR3 amino acids: CASSLTSGRNTQYF. For the CDR3, the DNA is TGTGCCAGCAGTCTGACTAGCGGGAGAAATACGCAGTATTTT.

This clonotype was detected many times. The V and J genes are TRBV12-5 and TRBJ1-5; unclear D gene. Per the germline V gene, CDR1 is LGHNT and CDR2 is FRNRAP. The CDR3 extends over 14 amino acids. Trimming removed 6 bases at V and 1 base at J, with 10 bases between. The CDR3 reads CASGPPGSNQPQHF. The CDR3 bases are TGTGCTAGTGGCCCCCCCGGCAGCAATCAGCCCCAGCATTTT.

The rearrangement links TRBV5-1 to TRBJ1-1; D may be TRBD1 (5 bases). Trimming removed 3 bases at V and 1 base at J, with 7 bases between. This CDR3 is 13 amino acids long. Germline assignment: CDR1 SGHRS and CDR2 YFSETQ. CDR3 in amino acids: CASSYQGNTEAFF. The CDR3 DNA reads as TGCGCCAGCAGCTATCAGGGGAACACTGAAGCTTTCTTT.

Concerning this clonotype itself: This may come from a read error, since a much larger clone is one base off. The CDR3 protein is CSVTQGNQPQHF. The CDR3 coding sequence is TGCAGCGTTACGCAAGGCAATCAGCCCCAGCATTTT. The genes are TRBV29-1 and TRBJ1-5; D is unresolved. CDR1 is SQVTM and CDR2 is ANQGSEA in the germline V gene. The V gene lost 5 bases and the J gene lost 2 bases, with 7 bases spanning the gap. The CDR3 consists of 12 residues.

This clonotype has at least ten counts. The chain uses TRBV6-5 and TRBJ2-5; no reliable D call. Trimming shortened V by 2 bases and J by 7 bases, and 5 bases separated the two germline ends. From germline, CDR1 is MNHEY and CDR2 SVGAGI. The CDR3 is made up of 11 amino acids. CDR3 sequence reads: CASSYLGTQYF. In DNA, the CDR3 is TGTGCCAGCAGTTACCTGGGGACCCAGTACTTC.

As for this clonotype: A much larger clone differs from this one at a single base, so this may be a read error. V is TRBV19 and J is TRBJ1-6; D unclear. In germline, CDR1 is LNHDA, CDR2 SQIVND (reference sequence). Deletions cut 6 bases from V and 0 bases from J, with 9 bases between. This CDR3 comprises 15 residues. CDR3 DNA sequence: TGTGCCAGTAGCGACGAAAGCTCCTATAATTCACCCCTCCACTTT. Translating gives CASSDESSYNSPLHF.

This clonotype was counted ten times or more. The chain carries TRBV20-1 and TRBJ1-4; the match to TRBD1 covers 8 bases. The junction had 5 bases not matched to a gene; V was cut back by 4 bases and J by 7 bases. The CDR3 is made up of 13 amino acids. Germline V gene lookup returns CDR1 DFQATT and CDR2 SNEGSKA (reference sequence). CDR3 sequence: CSATPGGGEKLFF. CDR3 sequence (DNA): TGCAGTGCTACACCAGGGGGCGGTGAAAAACTGTTTTTT.

This clonotype was picked up many times. The CDR3 sequence is CASVGSTEAFF. The DNA for the CDR3 is TGTGCCAGCGTTGGATCGACTGAAGCTTTCTTT. This rearrangement joins TRBV11-3 to TRBJ1-1, with D unclear. This CDR3 has 11 residues. Germline CDR1 and CDR2: SGHNT and YENEEA. V was shortened by 8 bases and J by 5 bases, with 9 bases between the two germline ends.

This clonotype was seen more than once but under ten times. CDR3 sequence reads: CASTGRGYYGYTF. CDR3 DNA: TGCGCCAGCACAGGAAGAGGGTACTATGGCTACACCTTC. The chain combines TRBV5-1 with TRBJ1-2, with D uncertain. CDR1 is SGHRS and CDR2 is YFSETQ in the germline V gene. CDR3 size: 13 residues. Between the trimmed V and J ends, which lost 6 bases and 3 bases, there was a span of 12 bases.

Remarks on this clonotype: A read error is possible here, since a much larger clone lies one base away. The chain joins TRBV7-3 to TRBJ2-3; D is perhaps TRBD2 (5 bases). CDR1 is SGHTA and CDR2 is FQGTGA in the germline V gene. The CDR3 is made up of 15 amino acids. Trimming removed 4 bases at V and 2 bases at J, with 13 bases between. The CDR3 protein is CASSSGGGTTDTQYF. CDR3 in DNA: TGTGCCAGCAGCTCCGGAGGTGGTACCACAGATACGCAGTATTTT.

This clonotype was picked up many times. The chain carries TRBV10-3 and TRBJ2-1, with 8 bases aligning to TRBD2. CDR1 and CDR2 from the germline V gene are ENHRY and SYGVKD. The CDR3 runs 17 residues. With 10 bases clipped from V and 5 bases from J, the junction kept 19 bases outside the gene matches. This CDR3 is CATGARRTSGLDNEQFF. CDR3 bases: TGTGCCACTGGGGCTAGAAGAACTAGCGGCCTCGACAATGAGCAGTTCTTC.

This clonotype was counted many times. DNA of the CDR3: TGTGCCAGCAGAACTGGACGGGCGAACACTGAAGCTTTCTTT. Translated, it gives CASRTGRANTEAFF. This chain connects TRBV6-2 or TRBV6-3 to TRBJ1-1; D unclear. Trimming took 6 bases from V and 1 from J, leaving 12 bases between them. Germline V gene data show CDR1 as MNHEY and CDR2 as SVGEGT. This CDR3 has 14 amino acids.

This clonotype was counted a few times. This chain joins TRBV9 and TRBJ1-1; the D is unclear. Between the trimmed V and J ends, which lost 4 bases and 2 bases, there was a span of 12 bases. The CDR3 runs 14 residues. CDR1 and CDR2 (germline): SGDLS, YYNGEE. The DNA of the CDR3 is TGTGCCAGCAGCCCCGGACTGATCAACACTGAAGCTTTCTTT. This sequence encodes CASSPGLINTEAFF.

This clonotype was counted at least ten times. This chain uses TRBV6-1 with TRBJ2-1, with TRBD2 identical over 8 bases. V lost 6 bases and J lost 6; bases outside the gene matches: 10. Germline CDR1 MNHNS, CDR2 SASEGT. The CDR3 consists of 15 residues. CDR3 bases: TGTGCCAGCAGGCCGCTAGCGGGCGGAAGCAATGAGCAGTTCTTC. As protein: CASRPLAGGSNEQFF.

This chain uses TRBV27 with TRBJ2-2; D unclear. The V end lost 4 bases, the J end lost 2 bases, and 8 bases lay between the germline ends. Germline V lookup: CDR1 MNHEY, CDR2 SMNVEV (reference sequence). The CDR3 covers 14 residues. The CDR3 region has the DNA TGTGCCAGCAGTTCATCCGTAAACACCGGGGAGCTGTTTTTT. Its protein is CASSSSVNTGELFF.

V usage is TRBV11-3 and J usage is TRBJ2-1; 10 nucleotides match TRBD2. The CDR3 is made up of 15 amino acids. The junction had 4 bases not matched to a gene; V was cut back by 0 bases and J by 8 bases. From germline, CDR1 is SGHNT and CDR2 YENEEA. The CDR3 is CASSLDASGRYEQFF. The CDR3 DNA reads TGTGCCAGCAGCTTAGATGCTAGCGGGAGATATGAGCAGTTCTTC.

Comment on this clonotype: This sequence may be a read error, since a much larger clone differs from it by one base. V gene TRBV24-1 combines with J gene TRBJ2-6; D possibly corresponds to TRBD1 (5 bases). Germline assignment: CDR1 KGHDR and CDR2 SFDVKD. This CDR3 is built from 16 residues. The CDR3 DNA follows: TGTGCCACCAGTCTGGGAATTGAGTCTGGGGCCAACGCCCTGACTTTC. This encodes CATSLGIESGANALTF.

This clonotype showed up many times. The rearrangement uses TRBV19 and TRBJ1-2; 7 nucleotides align to TRBD1. J lost 5 bases, V lost 10 bases, and 10 bases had no gene match. CDR3 length: 13 amino acids. Germline V lookup: CDR1 LNHDA, CDR2 SQIVND (reference sequence). The CDR3 region has the DNA TGTGCCACAAATCCGACAGGGTCTTATGGCTACACCTTC. Translation: CATNPTGSYGYTF.

This clonotype showed up just a few times. The chain is built from TRBV2 and TRBJ1-2, with D possibly matching TRBD1 (5 bases). Germline CDR1 is SNHLY and CDR2 is FYNNEI. Trimming pared 5 bases from V and 6 bases from J, leaving 19 bases between. The CDR3 has 15 amino acids. CDR3 loop: CASSPLNAGGNGYTF. The CDR3 DNA reads as TGTGCCAGCAGTCCCTTAAACGCGGGGGGGAATGGCTACACCTTC.

This clonotype was seen many times. The chain is built from TRBV7-9 and TRBJ1-1; D uncertain. The CDR3 is 14 residues long. V was trimmed by 6 bases and J by 1 base, leaving 12 bases between them. Looked up from germline, CDR1 is SEHNR and CDR2 is FQNEAQ (reference sequence). For the CDR3, the DNA is TGTGCCAGCAGACCCCCTTTGACGAACACTGAAGCTTTCTTT. The encoded protein is CASRPPLTNTEAFF. The full variable domain, rest sourced from reference TRBV7-9 and TRBJ1-1, is DTGVSQNPRHKITKRGQNVTFRCDPISEHNRLYWYRQTLGQGPEFLTYFQNEAQLEKSRLLSDRFSAERPKGSFSTLEIQRTEQGDSAMYLCASRPPLTNTEAFFGQGTRLTVV.

This clonotype was detected a few times. The chain recombines TRBV5-1 with TRBJ1-5, with D possibly TRBD1 on 5 matching bases. Trimming cost V 0 bases and J 7 bases, with 17 bases left between them. The CDR3 extends over 16 amino acids. Germline loops: CDR1 SGHRS, CDR2 YFSETQ. In DNA form, the CDR3 reads TGCGCCAGCAGCTTGGAGCCGCAGGGCTCGGGGCAGCCCCAGCATTTT. This gives the protein CASSLEPQGSGQPQHF. Filled out from reference TRBV5-1 and TRBJ1-5, the complete variable domain reads KAGVTQTPRYLIKTRGQQVTLSCSPISGHRSVSWYQQTPGQGLQFLFEYFSETQRNKGNFPGRFSGRQFSNSRSEMNVSTLELGDSALYLCASSLEPQGSGQPQHFGDGTRLSIL.

The genes are TRBV5-5 and TRBJ2-1; D unresolved. The CDR3 length is 15 residues. Trimming took 2 bases from V and 0 from J, leaving 9 bases between them. Germline V gene data show CDR1 as SGHKS and CDR2 as YYEKEE (reference sequence). CDR3 sequence: CASSFQSISYNEQFF. Here the CDR3 DNA reads TGTGCCAGCAGCTTCCAGTCCATCTCCTACAATGAGCAGTTCTTC.

This clonotype was seen only a few times. The rearrangement uses TRBV20-1 and TRBJ2-5; 8 bases fit TRBD1. The CDR3 has 12 residues. Per germline, CDR1 DFQATT and CDR2 SNEGSKA (reference sequence). This CDR3 is CRARGREETQYF. The DNA for the CDR3 is TGCAGGGCCAGGGGGCGCGAAGAGACCCAGTACTTC.

V is TRBV18 and J is TRBJ1-2, with TRBD1 as a possible D gene (5 bases). The germline V gene encodes CDR1 KGHSH and CDR2 LQKENI. V was pared by 6 bases and J by 8 bases, with 10 bases between. The CDR3 extends over 11 amino acids. The CDR3, as DNA: TGTGCCAGCTCCCAGGGCGAAGGCTACACCTTC. As protein: CASSQGEGYTF. The variable domain in full, completed from reference TRBV18 and TRBJ1-2, reads NAGVMQNPRHLVRRRGQEARLRCSPMKGHSHVYWYRQLPEEGLKFMVYLQKENIIDESGMPKERFSAEFPKEGPSILRIQQVVRGDSAAYFCASSQGEGYTFGSGTRLTVV.

The rearrangement links TRBV6-2 or TRBV6-3 to TRBJ2-2; 9 bases map to TRBD2. Germline CDR1 and CDR2: MNHEY and SVGEGT. V gave up 7 bases and J gave up 3 bases; unmatched junction bases: 3. The CDR3 has 14 residues. The CDR3 coding sequence is TGTGCCAGCAAAAGACTAGCGGACACCGGGGAGCTGTTTTTT. It codes for CASKRLADTGELFF.

Comments on this clonotype: A much larger clone lies a single base off, so this may be a read error. The rearrangement joins TRBV9 to TRBJ1-6; weak D call: TRBD1 (6 bases). CDR3 length equals 15 residues. The germline V gene has CDR1 SGDLS and CDR2 YYNGEE. CDR3 DNA: TGTGCCAACAGCGTAGACGGGACAAACCTTTCACCCCTCCACTTT. Its translation: CANSVDGTNLSPLHF.

This clonotype was counted at least ten times. CDR3 residues: CAWSQGTSGGGLQFF. DNA for the CDR3: TGTGCCTGGAGCCAAGGGACTAGCGGGGGAGGGTTGCAGTTCTTC. The chain recombines TRBV30 with TRBJ2-1, with TRBD2 identical over 14 bases. V gave up 3 bases and J gave up 12 bases; unmatched junction bases: 10. The CDR3 is 15 residues long. Looked up from germline, CDR1 is GTSNPN and CDR2 is SVGIG (reference sequence). Full variable domain (outside the CDR3, taken from reference TRBV30 and TRBJ2-1): SQTIHQWPATLVQPVGSPLSLECTVEGTSNPNLYWYRQAAGRGLQLLFYSVGIGQISSEVPQNLSASRPQDRQFILSSKKLLLSDSGFYLCAWSQGTSGGGLQFFGPGTRLTVL.